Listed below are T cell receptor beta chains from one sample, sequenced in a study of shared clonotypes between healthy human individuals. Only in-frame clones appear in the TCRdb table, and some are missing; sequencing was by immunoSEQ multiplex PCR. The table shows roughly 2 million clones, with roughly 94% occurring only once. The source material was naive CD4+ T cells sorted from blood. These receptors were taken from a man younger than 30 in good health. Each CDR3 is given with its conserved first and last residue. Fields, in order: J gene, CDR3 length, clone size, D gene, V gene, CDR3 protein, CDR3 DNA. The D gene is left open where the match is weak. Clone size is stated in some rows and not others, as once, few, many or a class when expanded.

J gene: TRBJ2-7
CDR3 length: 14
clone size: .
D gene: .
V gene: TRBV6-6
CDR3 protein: CASSYLDSAYEQYF
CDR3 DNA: TGTGCCAGCAGTTACTTGGACAGCGCCTACGAGCAGTACTTC

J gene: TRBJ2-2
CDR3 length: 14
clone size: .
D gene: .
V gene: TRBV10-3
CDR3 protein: CAPRSDRNTGELFF
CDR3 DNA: TGTGCCCCACGGTCGGACAGAAACACCGGGGAGCTGTTTTTT

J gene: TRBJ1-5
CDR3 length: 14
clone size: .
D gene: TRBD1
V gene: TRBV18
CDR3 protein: CASSQGAGNQPQHF
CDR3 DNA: TGTGCCAGCTCGCAGGGGGCGGGCAATCAGCCCCAGCATTTT

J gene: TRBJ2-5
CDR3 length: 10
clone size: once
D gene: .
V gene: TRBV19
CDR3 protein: CASCWETQYF
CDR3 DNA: TGTGCCAGTTGTTGGGAGACCCAGTACTTC

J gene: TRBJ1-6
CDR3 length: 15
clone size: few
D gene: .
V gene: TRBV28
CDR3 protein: CASSSRTLGGAPLHF
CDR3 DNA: TGTGCCAGCAGTTCCCGGACCTTGGGAGGCGCACCCCTCCACTTT

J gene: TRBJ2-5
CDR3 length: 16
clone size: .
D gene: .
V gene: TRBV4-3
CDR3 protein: CASSQELKEPKETQYF
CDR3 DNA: TGCGCCAGCAGCCAAGAGTTGAAGGAACCCAAAGAGACCCAGTACTTC

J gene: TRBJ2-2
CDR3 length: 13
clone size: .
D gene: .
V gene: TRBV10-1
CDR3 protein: CASSRGLPGELFF
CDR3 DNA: TGCGCCAGCAGCCGAGGACTCCCCGGGGAGCTGTTTTTT

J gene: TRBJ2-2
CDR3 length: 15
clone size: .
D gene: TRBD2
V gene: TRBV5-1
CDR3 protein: CASSPSGRNTGELFF
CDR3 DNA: TGCGCCAGCAGCCCTAGCGGGAGGAACACCGGGGAGCTGTTTTTT

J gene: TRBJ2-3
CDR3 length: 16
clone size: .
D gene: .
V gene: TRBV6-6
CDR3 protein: CASSYAQRISTDTQYF
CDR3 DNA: TGTGCCAGCAGTTACGCCCAGCGAATTAGCACAGATACGCAGTATTTT

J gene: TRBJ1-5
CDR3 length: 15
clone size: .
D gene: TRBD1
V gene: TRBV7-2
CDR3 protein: CASSLGQGVSQPQHF
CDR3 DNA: TGTGCCAGCAGCTTAGGCCAGGGGGTCAGTCAGCCCCAGCATTTT

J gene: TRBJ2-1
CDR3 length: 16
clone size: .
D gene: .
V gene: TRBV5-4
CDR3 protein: CASSSGASGSYNEQFF
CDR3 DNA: TGTGCCAGCAGCTCGGGAGCTTCTGGCTCCTACAATGAGCAGTTCTTC

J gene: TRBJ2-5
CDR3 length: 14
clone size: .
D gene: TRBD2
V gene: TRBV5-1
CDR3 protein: CASSAVTSRETQYF
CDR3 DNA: TGCGCCAGCAGCGCGGTGACTAGCAGGGAGACCCAGTACTTC

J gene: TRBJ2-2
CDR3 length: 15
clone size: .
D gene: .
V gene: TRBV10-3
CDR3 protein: CAISEGSANTGELFF
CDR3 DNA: TGTGCCATCAGTGAGGGTAGCGCGAACACCGGGGAGCTGTTTTTT

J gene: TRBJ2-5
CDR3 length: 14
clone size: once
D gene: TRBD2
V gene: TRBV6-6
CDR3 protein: CASSYPEPGGTQYF
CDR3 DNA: TGTGCCAGCAGTTACCCTGAACCGGGGGGGACCCAGTACTTC

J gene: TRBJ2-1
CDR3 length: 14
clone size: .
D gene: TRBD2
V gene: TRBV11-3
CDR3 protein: CASSRGSGRDEQFF
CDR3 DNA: TGTGCCAGCAGCAGGGGTAGCGGGAGAGATGAGCAGTTCTTC

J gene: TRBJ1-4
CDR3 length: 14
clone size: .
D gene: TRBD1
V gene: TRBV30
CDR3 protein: CAWSSGTGEEKLFF
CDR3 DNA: TGTGCCTGGAGTTCCGGGACAGGGGAGGAAAAACTGTTTTTT

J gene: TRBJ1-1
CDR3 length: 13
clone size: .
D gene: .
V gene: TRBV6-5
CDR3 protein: CASSYLQGGEAFF
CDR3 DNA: TGTGCCAGCAGTTACCTACAGGGCGGGGAAGCTTTCTTT

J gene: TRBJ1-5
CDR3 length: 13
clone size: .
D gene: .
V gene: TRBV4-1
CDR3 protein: CASSQEATQPQHF
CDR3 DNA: TGCGCCAGCAGCCAAGAAGCAACTCAGCCCCAGCATTTT

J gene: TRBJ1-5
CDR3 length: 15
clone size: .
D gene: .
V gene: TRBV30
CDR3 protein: CAWSGGLASNQPQHF
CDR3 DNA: TGTGCCTGGAGTGGGGGACTCGCAAGCAATCAGCCCCAGCATTTT

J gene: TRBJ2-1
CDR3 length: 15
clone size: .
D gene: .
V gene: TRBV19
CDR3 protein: CASSIAGGSYNEQFF
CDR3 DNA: TGTGCCAGTAGTATAGCCGGGGGATCCTACAATGAGCAGTTCTTC

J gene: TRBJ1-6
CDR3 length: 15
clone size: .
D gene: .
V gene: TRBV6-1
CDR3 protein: CASSARGAGNSPLHF
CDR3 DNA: TGTGCCAGCAGTGCCCGGGGGGCGGGAAATTCACCCCTCCACTTT

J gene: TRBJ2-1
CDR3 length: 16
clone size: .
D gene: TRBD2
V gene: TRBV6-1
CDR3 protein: CASSAPPSGWGGGQFF
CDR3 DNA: TGTGCCAGCAGTGCCCCTCCTAGCGGGTGGGGAGGTGGGCAGTTCTTC

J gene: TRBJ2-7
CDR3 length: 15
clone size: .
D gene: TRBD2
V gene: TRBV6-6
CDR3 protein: CASRLLAGSSYEQYF
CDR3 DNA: TGTGCCAGCAGGCTACTAGCGGGAAGCTCCTACGAGCAGTACTTC

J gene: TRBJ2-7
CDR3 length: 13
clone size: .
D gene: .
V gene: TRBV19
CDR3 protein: CASSRTADYEQYF
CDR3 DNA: TGTGCCAGTAGTAGGACAGCAGACTACGAGCAGTACTTC

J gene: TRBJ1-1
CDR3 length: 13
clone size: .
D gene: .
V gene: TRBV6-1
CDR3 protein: CAILDSLPTEAFF
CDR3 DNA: TGTGCCATCTTGGACAGTCTCCCCACTGAAGCTTTCTTT

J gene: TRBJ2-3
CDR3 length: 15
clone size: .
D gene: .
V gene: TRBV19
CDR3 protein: CASSIEGQGTDTQYF
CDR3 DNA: TGTGCCAGTAGTATAGAAGGGCAGGGCACAGATACGCAGTATTTT